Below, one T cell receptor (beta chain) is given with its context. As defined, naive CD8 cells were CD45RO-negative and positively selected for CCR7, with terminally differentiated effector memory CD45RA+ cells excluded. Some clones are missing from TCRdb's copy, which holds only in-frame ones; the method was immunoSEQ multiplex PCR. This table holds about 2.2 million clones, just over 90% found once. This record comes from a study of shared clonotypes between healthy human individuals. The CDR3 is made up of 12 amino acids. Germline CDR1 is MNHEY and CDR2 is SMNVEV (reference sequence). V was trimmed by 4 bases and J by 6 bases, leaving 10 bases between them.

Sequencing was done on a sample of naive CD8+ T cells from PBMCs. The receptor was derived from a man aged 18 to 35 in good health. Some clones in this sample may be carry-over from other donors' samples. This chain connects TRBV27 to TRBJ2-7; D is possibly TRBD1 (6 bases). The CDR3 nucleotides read TGTGCCAGCAGTTATCAGGGGCGCGAGCAGTACTTC. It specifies CASSYQGREQYF.